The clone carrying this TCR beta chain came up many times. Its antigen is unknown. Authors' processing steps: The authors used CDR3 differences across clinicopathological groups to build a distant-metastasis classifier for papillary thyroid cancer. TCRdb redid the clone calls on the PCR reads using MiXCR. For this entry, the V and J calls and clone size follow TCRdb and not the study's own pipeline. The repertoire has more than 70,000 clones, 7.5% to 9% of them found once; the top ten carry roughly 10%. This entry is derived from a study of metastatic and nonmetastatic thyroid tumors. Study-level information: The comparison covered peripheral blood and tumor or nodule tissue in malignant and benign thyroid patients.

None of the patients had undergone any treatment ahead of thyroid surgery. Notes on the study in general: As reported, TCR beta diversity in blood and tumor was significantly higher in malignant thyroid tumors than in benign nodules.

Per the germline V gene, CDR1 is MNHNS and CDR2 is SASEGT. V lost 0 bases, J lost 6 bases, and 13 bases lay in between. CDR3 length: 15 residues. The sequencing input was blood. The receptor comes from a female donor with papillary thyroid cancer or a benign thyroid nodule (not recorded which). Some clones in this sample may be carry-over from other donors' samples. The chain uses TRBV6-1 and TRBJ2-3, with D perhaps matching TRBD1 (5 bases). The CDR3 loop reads CASSEAYQGADTQYF. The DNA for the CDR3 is TGTGCCAGCAGTGAAGCGTACCAGGGCGCGGATACGCAGTATTTT.